The present entry profiles one T cell receptor (beta chain) with its context. What antigen it recognizes has not been identified. One base away there is no much larger clone; base qualities are not given. These data are taken from a study of T cell responses to AZD1222 COVID-19 vaccine (TCRdb year 2021). In the study overall: Because spike-specific TCR depth and breadth did not differ between the two schedules, AZD1222 recipients who got a second dose at roughly 4 weeks were pooled with those who got a second dose at roughly 12 weeks. TCR sequencing covered more than 230 trial participants: 207 given two doses of AZD1222 and some 25 given two doses of MenACWY control vaccine. Enrollment into the trials was organized by age into subgroups of 18-55, 56-69 and 70-plus years, and those subgroups contained approximately 160, 26 and 62 TCR-sequenced participants, respectively. The study at large found these results: Nearly half of unique spike-specific TCRs reportedly recognized epitopes outside regions mutated in the B.1.351 and B.1.1.7 variants. Spike-specific TCR breadth and depth rose significantly after two AZD1222 doses compared with day 0 and with MenACWY recipients. Conclusions about previously exposed vaccinees are limited, since just a handful of AZD1222 recipients were seropositive for SARS-CoV-2 at baseline. Participants were mostly white British, with more females than males. The authors suggested clonal diversity may have been underestimated. CD4 TCRs associated with the vaccine covered the entire spike protein, and the dominant responses were in regions 160-218 and 743-854. The 56-69-year group was small, and its depth increase did not reach significance, likely because of low power. No day 14 peak-response samples were available, so repertoires were characterized only after the peak T cell response.

The sample's time point label, in plain terms: baseline before first vaccination. Samples from vaccinated people were obtained from the UK trials COV001 and COV002, which included a single-blind randomized controlled phase 2/3 trial of AZD1222 (ChAdOx1 nCoV-19) in healthy adults. Trial participant PBMC samples were collected at day 0 and day 28 after the second dose for TCRbeta chain sequencing. The CDR3 regions of human TCRbeta chains were subjected to immunosequencing. The original methods were these. TCRs in the repertoires were matched against a reference library of SARS-CoV-2-specific TCRs that had been generated with the MIRA antigen-specificity platform. Breadth was defined as the fraction of unique TCRs that were SARS-CoV-2-associated, and depth was defined as the fraction of total T cells that were SARS-CoV-2-associated. Using the MIRA data, each spike-specific TCR was mapped to the spike region that the TCR reacts to and placed in a CD4 or CD8 class. Log10-transformed breadth and depth values were compared by one-way ANOVA with Sidak's multiple comparisons tests. TCRdb took this table from immuneACCESS and kept in-frame rearrangements with V and J called. Such tables lack part of the clones; where checked against another copy, unresolved V genes explain under half of the gap, and the rest is unexplained. The DNA gave D and trimming, while V, J and clone size come from that table. The sample table holds 120,000 or so clones, of which 85% to 90% were seen once. The top ten hold around 3.1% of the sample.

The germline V gene provides CDR1 SNHLY and CDR2 FYNNEI. The CDR3 runs 14 residues from the cysteine to the phenylalanine. The kept DNA is CDR3 alone, 42 bases in frame from the first base. Between the V and J ends, shortened by 4 bases and 4 bases respectively, the junction contains 11 bases. The clonotype comes from an adult in good health. The chain is made from TRBV2 and TRBJ2-1; the D gene cannot be resolved reliably. The sample consisted of peripheral blood, taken on day 0 of AZD1222 vaccination. The nucleotide sequence is TGTGCCAGCAGTGGGTCGGCGGTTTACAATGAGCAGTTCTTC. It translates as CASSGSAVYNEQFF. Joined to the reference TRBV2 and TRBJ2-1 proteins, this CDR3 gives the full variable domain: EPEVTQTPSHQVTQMGQEVILRCVPISNHLYFYWYRQILGQKVEFLVSFYNNEISEKSEIFDDQFSVERPDGSNFTLKIRSTKLEDSAMYFCASSGSAVYNEQFFGPGTRLTVL.